The rows below give T cell receptor beta chains drawn from one sample of a study of cytomegalovirus exposure and HLA in healthy donors. Sequencing used immunoSEQ multiplex PCR; TCRdb keeps in-frame clones, though not all of them. The data show some 120,000 clones, around 90% seen once. Sequenced material: PBMCs. The receptors come from a woman in her late teens or twenties in good health and CMV-seronegative. CDR3s include the opening cysteine and the closing phenylalanine or tryptophan. The D gene is left open where the match is weak. Rows give clone size only sometimes, using once, few, many, or a class for an expanded clone.

CDR3 protein: CASSWGGIGDGYTF
CDR3 DNA: TGCGCCAGCAGCTGGGGAGGTATAGGGGATGGCTACACCTTC
D gene: NA
V gene: TRBV5-1
J gene: TRBJ1-2
clone size: NA

CDR3 protein: CASSLRGTEAFF
CDR3 DNA: TGTGCCAGCAGCTTACGGGGCACTGAAGCTTTCTTT
D gene: NA
V gene: TRBV11-2
J gene: TRBJ1-1
clone size: NA

CDR3 protein: CASSFVSNSYNEQFF
CDR3 DNA: TGTGCCAGCAGTTTTGTGTCTAACTCCTACAATGAGCAGTTCTTC
D gene: NA
V gene: TRBV28
J gene: TRBJ2-1
clone size: NA

CDR3 protein: CASSLDWRDTEAFF
CDR3 DNA: TGTGCCAGCAGCTTGGATTGGAGGGACACTGAAGCTTTCTTT
D gene: NA
V gene: TRBV7-6
J gene: TRBJ1-1
clone size: NA

CDR3 protein: CASSYSFMDRVVAFF
CDR3 DNA: TGTGCCAGCAGTTACTCATTCATGGACAGGGTGGTAGCTTTCTTT
D gene: TRBD1
V gene: TRBV6-5
J gene: TRBJ1-1
clone size: NA

CDR3 protein: CASSQRESGNEQFF
CDR3 DNA: TGTGCCAGCAGTCAGCGGGAGTCGGGGAATGAGCAGTTCTTC
D gene: TRBD2
V gene: TRBV27
J gene: TRBJ2-1
clone size: NA

CDR3 protein: CASRQGMSTDTQYF
CDR3 DNA: TGTGCCAGCCGACAGGGGATGAGCACAGATACGCAGTATTTT
D gene: TRBD1
V gene: TRBV6-5
J gene: TRBJ2-3
clone size: NA

CDR3 protein: CASSESLGGGNF
CDR3 DNA: TGCGCCAGCAGTGAGTCCTTAGGTGGCGGAAACTTC
D gene: NA
V gene: TRBV10-2
J gene: TRBJ1-2
clone size: NA

CDR3 protein: CATSRAQGLNTEAFF
CDR3 DNA: TGTGCCACCAGCAGAGCCCAGGGATTGAACACTGAAGCTTTCTTT
D gene: NA
V gene: TRBV15
J gene: TRBJ1-1
clone size: NA

CDR3 protein: CASSFQDLAGVNEQFF
CDR3 DNA: TGTGCCAGCAGTTTCCAGGACCTAGCGGGAGTAAATGAGCAGTTCTTC
D gene: TRBD2
V gene: TRBV28
J gene: TRBJ2-1
clone size: NA

CDR3 protein: CSVAGDTAYEQYF
CDR3 DNA: TGCAGCGTTGCCGGGGACACCGCCTACGAGCAGTACTTC
D gene: NA
V gene: TRBV29-1
J gene: TRBJ2-7
clone size: NA

CDR3 protein: CASSLLAGGGEDTQYF
CDR3 DNA: TGTGCCAGCAGTTTACTAGCGGGGGGTGGGGAAGATACGCAGTATTTT
D gene: TRBD2
V gene: TRBV2
J gene: TRBJ2-3
clone size: NA

CDR3 protein: CASSYSGRFYNEQFF
CDR3 DNA: TGTGCCAGCAGTTACAGCGGGAGATTCTACAATGAGCAGTTCTTC
D gene: TRBD2
V gene: TRBV6-5
J gene: TRBJ2-1
clone size: once

CDR3 protein: CASSIRPGPAQNYGYTF
CDR3 DNA: TGTGCCAGTAGTATCCGGCCAGGGCCCGCGCAGAACTATGGCTACACCTTC
D gene: NA
V gene: TRBV19
J gene: TRBJ1-2
clone size: NA

CDR3 protein: CASSRLGSGSYNEQFF
CDR3 DNA: TGTGCCAGCAGCCGCCTCGGAAGCGGAAGTTACAATGAGCAGTTCTTC
D gene: NA
V gene: TRBV14
J gene: TRBJ2-1
clone size: NA

CDR3 protein: CASSLRAGTGELNTEAFF
CDR3 DNA: TGTGCCAGCAGCTTAAGAGCGGGGACGGGGGAGTTGAACACTGAAGCTTTCTTT
D gene: NA
V gene: TRBV7-3
J gene: TRBJ1-1
clone size: NA

CDR3 protein: CASSTGLAGVADTQYF
CDR3 DNA: TGTGCCAGCAGCACCGGACTAGCGGGAGTGGCAGATACGCAGTATTTT
D gene: TRBD2
V gene: TRBV11-1
J gene: TRBJ2-3
clone size: NA

CDR3 protein: CASSFRNTGELFF
CDR3 DNA: TGTGCCAGCAGCTTTAGGAACACCGGGGAGCTGTTTTTT
D gene: NA
V gene: TRBV7-3
J gene: TRBJ2-2
clone size: NA

CDR3 protein: CASSERQGMGNTIYF
CDR3 DNA: TGTGCCAGCAGTGAAAGACAGGGGATGGGAAACACCATATATTTT
D gene: TRBD1
V gene: TRBV2
J gene: TRBJ1-3
clone size: NA

CDR3 protein: CASSTRTSGTLYEQYF
CDR3 DNA: TGTGCCAGCAGCACCCGGACTAGCGGGACCCTCTACGAGCAGTACTTC
D gene: TRBD2
V gene: TRBV7-8
J gene: TRBJ2-7
clone size: NA

CDR3 protein: CASSQIYNEQFF
CDR3 DNA: TGTGCCAGCAGCCAGATCTACAATGAGCAGTTCTTC
D gene: NA
V gene: TRBV7-6
J gene: TRBJ2-1
clone size: NA

CDR3 protein: CASSIAPIQGVSGNIQYF
CDR3 DNA: TGTGCCAGTAGTATAGCTCCCATACAGGGCGTGAGTGGAAACATTCAGTACTTC
D gene: NA
V gene: TRBV19
J gene: TRBJ2-4
clone size: few

CDR3 protein: CASSRTGTPLYF
CDR3 DNA: TGCGCCAGCAGTAGGACAGGGACCCCCCTATATTTT
D gene: TRBD1
V gene: TRBV10-1
J gene: TRBJ2-3
clone size: NA

CDR3 protein: CASSAGQGAPYGYTF
CDR3 DNA: TGTGCCAGCAGCGCCGGACAGGGGGCGCCCTATGGCTACACCTTC
D gene: TRBD1
V gene: TRBV9
J gene: TRBJ1-2
clone size: NA

CDR3 protein: CASSQAVGGDSPLHF
CDR3 DNA: TGCGCCAGCAGCCAAGCGGTGGGAGGTGATTCACCCCTCCACTTT
D gene: NA
V gene: TRBV4-1
J gene: TRBJ1-6
clone size: NA

CDR3 protein: CASSRRGGTDTQYF
CDR3 DNA: TGTGCCAGCTCCCGACGGGGTGGAACAGATACGCAGTATTTT
D gene: NA
V gene: TRBV6-5
J gene: TRBJ2-3
clone size: NA

CDR3 protein: CASSPSLGQGGETQYF
CDR3 DNA: TGTGCCAGCTCACCTAGCCTAGGACAGGGCGGAGAGACCCAGTACTTC
D gene: TRBD1
V gene: TRBV18
J gene: TRBJ2-5
clone size: NA

CDR3 protein: CASSHGPRLAGVYEQYF
CDR3 DNA: TGCGCCAGCAGCCATGGACCTCGGCTAGCGGGAGTATACGAGCAGTACTTC
D gene: TRBD2
V gene: TRBV4-1
J gene: TRBJ2-7
clone size: NA

CDR3 protein: CASSLDPTGGRKLFF
CDR3 DNA: TGTGCCAGCAGCTTAGATCCCACCGGGGGGCGAAAACTGTTTTTT
D gene: NA
V gene: TRBV11-2
J gene: TRBJ1-4
clone size: NA

CDR3 protein: CAWTLPPYPEQYF
CDR3 DNA: TGTGCCTGGACTCTGCCACCCTACCCCGAGCAGTACTTC
D gene: NA
V gene: TRBV30
J gene: TRBJ2-7
clone size: once

CDR3 protein: CASTPGDYGYTF
CDR3 DNA: TGCGCCAGCACCCCGGGGGACTATGGCTACACCTTC
D gene: NA
V gene: TRBV10-2
J gene: TRBJ1-2
clone size: few

CDR3 protein: CASSPTGTGDTGELFF
CDR3 DNA: TGTGCCAGCAGCCCAACAGGGACGGGTGACACCGGGGAGCTGTTTTTT
D gene: NA
V gene: TRBV7-9
J gene: TRBJ2-2
clone size: NA

CDR3 protein: CASSPRTGGIYEQYF
CDR3 DNA: TGTGCCAGCAGCCCACGGACAGGGGGCATCTACGAGCAGTACTTC
D gene: TRBD1
V gene: TRBV7-8
J gene: TRBJ2-7
clone size: NA

CDR3 protein: CASSSLAGASTGELFF
CDR3 DNA: TGTGCCAGCAGCTCCCTAGCGGGGGCCAGCACCGGGGAGCTGTTTTTT
D gene: TRBD2
V gene: TRBV7-9
J gene: TRBJ2-2
clone size: NA

CDR3 protein: CANRLAVGEQFF
CDR3 DNA: TGTGCCAACCGACTAGCGGTAGGTGAGCAGTTCTTC
D gene: TRBD2
V gene: TRBV6-1
J gene: TRBJ2-1
clone size: NA

CDR3 protein: CASSDLQSYGYTF
CDR3 DNA: TGTGCCAGCAGTGATCTACAGAGCTATGGCTACACCTTT
D gene: NA
V gene: TRBV2
J gene: TRBJ1-2
clone size: NA

CDR3 protein: CASSVDGNTGELFF
CDR3 DNA: TGTGCCAGCAGCGTAGACGGTAACACCGGGGAGCTGTTTTTT
D gene: NA
V gene: TRBV9
J gene: TRBJ2-2
clone size: NA

CDR3 protein: CASSPQGVNTEAFF
CDR3 DNA: TGTGCCAGCTCACCACAAGGGGTGAACACTGAAGCTTTCTTT
D gene: NA
V gene: TRBV18
J gene: TRBJ1-1
clone size: NA

CDR3 protein: CASTYRDRGFYGYTF
CDR3 DNA: TGTGCCAGTACTTACCGGGACAGGGGTTTCTATGGCTACACCTTC
D gene: TRBD1
V gene: TRBV19
J gene: TRBJ1-2
clone size: NA

CDR3 protein: CASSTLAGGLKNIQYF
CDR3 DNA: TGTGCCAGCAGTACCCTAGCGGGGGGGCTAAAAAACATTCAGTACTTC
D gene: TRBD2
V gene: TRBV6-6
J gene: TRBJ2-4
clone size: NA

CDR3 protein: CASSHQQGNQPQHF
CDR3 DNA: TGTGCCAGCAGTCACCAACAGGGGAATCAGCCCCAGCATTTT
D gene: TRBD1
V gene: TRBV28
J gene: TRBJ1-5
clone size: NA

CDR3 protein: CASSLLAGGKDTQYF
CDR3 DNA: TGTGCCAGCAGCTTACTAGCGGGGGGGAAAGATACGCAGTATTTT
D gene: TRBD2
V gene: TRBV5-4
J gene: TRBJ2-3
clone size: NA

CDR3 protein: CASSSSGHNSPLHF
CDR3 DNA: TGTGCCAGCAGTAGCAGCGGACATAATTCACCCCTCCACTTT
D gene: NA
V gene: TRBV25-1
J gene: TRBJ1-6
clone size: NA

CDR3 protein: CASSVWGQGGYTF
CDR3 DNA: TGTGCCAGTAGTGTATGGGGGCAGGGTGGCTACACCTTC
D gene: NA
V gene: TRBV19
J gene: TRBJ1-2
clone size: NA

CDR3 protein: CASSEFSGRLADTQYF
CDR3 DNA: TGTGCCAGCAGTGAATTTTCCGGACGGCTAGCGGATACGCAGTATTTT
D gene: NA
V gene: TRBV25-1
J gene: TRBJ2-3
clone size: NA